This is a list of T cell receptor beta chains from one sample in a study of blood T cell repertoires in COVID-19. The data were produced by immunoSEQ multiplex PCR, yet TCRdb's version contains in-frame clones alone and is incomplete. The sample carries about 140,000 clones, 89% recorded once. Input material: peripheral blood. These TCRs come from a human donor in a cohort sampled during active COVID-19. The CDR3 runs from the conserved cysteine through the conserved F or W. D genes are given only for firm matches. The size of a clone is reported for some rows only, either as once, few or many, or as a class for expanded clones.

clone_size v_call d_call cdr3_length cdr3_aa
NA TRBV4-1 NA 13 CASSVAGRQPQHF
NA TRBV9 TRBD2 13 CASSERGDYEQYF
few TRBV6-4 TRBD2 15 CASSDSLAGADTQYF
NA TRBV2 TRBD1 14 CASSERGRENIQYF
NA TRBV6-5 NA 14 CASSYATTTDTQYF
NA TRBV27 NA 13 CASSWGQGGTQYF
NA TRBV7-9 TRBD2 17 CASSSPRGGGWYNEQFF
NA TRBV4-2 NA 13 CASGQGNNSPLHF
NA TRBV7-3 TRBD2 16 CASSLTSGANTGELFF
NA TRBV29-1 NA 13 CSVAQVGVTEAFF
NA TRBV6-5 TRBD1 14 CASTTGTGVDEQYF
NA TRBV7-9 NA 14 CASSLGQSTDTQYF
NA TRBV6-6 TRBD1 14 CASRSPGQGGGYTF
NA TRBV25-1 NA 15 CASSAGGWRKEKLFF
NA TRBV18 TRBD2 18 CASSPTGTSGGAKNIQYF
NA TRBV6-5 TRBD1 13 CASRGDRIYGYTF
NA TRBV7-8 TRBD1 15 CASSLGPGGGQPQHF
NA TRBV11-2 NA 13 CASRQAKNTEAFF
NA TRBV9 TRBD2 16 CASNKRPSGVAGELFF
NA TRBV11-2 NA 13 CASSLAISSPLHF
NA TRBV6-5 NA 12 CASSWGPGELFF
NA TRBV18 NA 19 CASSPLAGKSVRDNYGYTF
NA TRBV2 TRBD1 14 CASRRQGTNSPLHF
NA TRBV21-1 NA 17 CASSEPGTRCGDNEQFF
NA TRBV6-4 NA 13 CASSDSPDSPLHF
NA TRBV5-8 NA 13 CASTLTRVTEAFF
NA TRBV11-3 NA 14 CASSFGGWNTEAFF
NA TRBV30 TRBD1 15 CAYLGQGAKSGELFF
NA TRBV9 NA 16 CASSVIPGSEADTQYF
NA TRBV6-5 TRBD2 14 CASRIAGYTDTQYF
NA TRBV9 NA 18 CASSDQRTALSSYNEQFF
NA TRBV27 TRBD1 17 CASSSGQGRTLTDTQYF
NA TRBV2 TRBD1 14 CASSAGQGSQPQHF
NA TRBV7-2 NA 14 CASSLARDSYEQYF
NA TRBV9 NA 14 CASSPREGNYGYTF